These 15 T cell receptor beta chains were sequenced from one sample in a study of response to subunit inactivated influenza vaccine. TCRdb processed the RT-PCR reads anew with MiXCR; each CDR3 protein has one entry. The table records 500,000 or so distinct CDR3 sequences, approximately 17% of them present only once. The sample was CD4+ T cells sorted from PBMCs, taken around 2 years after vaccination. These receptors all stem from a man between 45 and 75 years old who received an inactivated influenza vaccine.

This clonotype was found a few times. The J gene is TRBJ1-6, the V gene TRBV25-1; a weak D match, TRBD1 (5 bases). The CDR3 runs 14 residues. Deletions cut 4 bases from V and 5 bases from J, with 9 bases between. CDR1 is MGHDK, CDR2 SYGVNS, per germline. This CDR3 reads CASSAGLDNSPLHF. CDR3 DNA: TGTGCCAGCAGTGCAGGGTTAGATAATTCACCCCTCCACTTT.

The table lists this clonotype with a few counts. V is TRBV5-1 and J is TRBJ2-2; weak D call: TRBD1 (6 bases). The CDR3 length is 13 residues. Between the trimmed V and J ends, which lost 8 bases and 1 base, there was a span of 9 bases. CDR1 is SGHRS, CDR2 YFSETQ, per germline. This chain's CDR3 is CASGTQNTGELFF. The CDR3 nucleotides are TGCGCCAGTGGGACACAGAACACCGGGGAGCTGTTTTTT.

This chain uses TRBV7-9 with TRBJ2-3, with D possibly being TRBD1 (6 bases). The CDR3 runs 16 residues. Germline V gene data show CDR1 as SEHNR and CDR2 as FQNEAQ (reference sequence). V lost 4 bases and J lost 2, with 16 bases in between. The CDR3 nucleotides are TGTGCCAGCAGCTCCTATCTACGGGACATCACAGATACGCAGTATTTT. Protein product: CASSSYLRDITDTQYF.

The genes are TRBV18 and TRBJ2-1; D remains unclear. Germline V gives CDR1 KGHSH, CDR2 LQKENI. The CDR3 runs 18 residues. V lost 4 bases and J 0 bases, leaving 19 bases between the germline ends. The CDR3 spells CASSQNMFSAPSYNEQFF. Written as DNA, the CDR3 is TGTGCCAGCTCACAAAATATGTTTTCTGCTCCCTCCTACAATGAGCAGTTCTTC.

This clonotype was seen ten or more times. CDR3 DNA: TGTGCCAGCAGCAACAGACAGACAAGGTTGGGCTACACCTTC. Amino acids: CASSNRQTRLGYTF. The V gene is TRBV7-2, the J gene TRBJ1-2; a possible D gene is TRBD1 (5 bases). Deletions cut 5 bases from V and 8 bases from J, with 18 bases between. This CDR3 contains 14 residues. Germline CDR1 is SGHTA and CDR2 is FQGNSA.

V usage is TRBV24-1 and J usage is TRBJ2-1; a possible D gene is TRBD1 (6 bases). V was clipped by 2 bases and J by 8 bases, with 21 bases between them. The CDR3 loop spans 17 amino acids. CDR1 is KGHDR and CDR2 is SFDVKD in the germline V gene. The CDR3 here is CATSDSSQTGLYHEQFF. DNA of the CDR3: TGTGCCACCAGTGATTCCTCCCAGACAGGATTATACCATGAGCAGTTCTTC.

This clonotype was seen many times. The V gene is TRBV10-3, the J gene TRBJ2-1; TRBD2 might be the D (6 bases). In germline, CDR1 is ENHRY, CDR2 SYGVKD. V was pared by 3 bases and J by 12 bases, with 30 bases between. The CDR3 extends over 18 amino acids. The CDR3 DNA sequence: TGTGCCATCAGTGACTCCAAAGGACTATCAATTCCCCCTGGGGGGCAGTTCTTC. It is translated as CAISDSKGLSIPPGGQFF.

At least ten counts were recorded for this clonotype. J is TRBJ2-1 and V is TRBV18; possible D gene TRBD2, 7 bases. Trimming took 6 bases from V and 1 from J, leaving 22 bases between them. The CDR3 is 18 residues long. CDR1 and CDR2 from the germline V gene are KGHSH and LQKENI. Written as DNA, the CDR3 is TGTGCCAGCTCCGACCCTACTAGCGCCCAGGGGTCCTACAATGAGCAGTTCTTC. The encoded protein is CASSDPTSAQGSYNEQFF. Drawing the rest from reference TRBV18 and TRBJ2-1, the complete variable domain is NAGVMQNPRHLVRRRGQEARLRCSPMKGHSHVYWYRQLPEEGLKFMVYLQKENIIDESGMPKERFSAEFPKEGPSILRIQQVVRGDSAAYFCASSDPTSAQGSYNEQFFGPGTRLTVL.

The J gene is TRBJ2-6, the V gene TRBV29-1; D gene uncertain. This CDR3 has 12 residues. V was cut by 5 bases and J by 0 bases, with 2 bases left in between. CDR1 is SQVTM and CDR2 is ANQGSEA in the germline V gene. In DNA, the CDR3 is TGCAGCGTTTTCTCTGGGGCCAACGTCCTGACTTTC. Translated, it gives CSVFSGANVLTF.

This chain joins TRBV12-3 or TRBV12-4 and TRBJ2-7; D ambiguous. The V gene lost 6 bases and the J gene lost 2 bases, with 8 bases spanning the gap. The CDR3 loop spans 12 amino acids. The CDR3 DNA reads as TGTGCCAGCAGGTCGGATGCCTACGAGCAGTACTTC. It specifies CASRSDAYEQYF.

The chain links TRBV27 to TRBJ1-6; the match to TRBD1 covers 8 bases. The CDR3 has 15 residues. Germline loops: CDR1 MNHEY, CDR2 SMNVEV (reference sequence). V shed 3 bases and J 8 bases; nucleotides not matched to a gene: 6. CDR3 sequence: CASSFYGQGYSPLHF. As DNA, the CDR3 is TGTGCCAGCAGTTTCTATGGACAGGGCTATTCACCCCTCCACTTT.

V usage is TRBV7-2 and J usage is TRBJ1-1, with TRBD1 as a possible D gene (6 bases). V shed 5 bases and J shed 9 bases, with 19 bases lying between them. Germline CDR1 is SGHTA and CDR2 is FQGNSA. The CDR3 covers 14 residues. The CDR3 region has the DNA TGTGCCAGCAGCCTCAAGAGGCAGGGGACCCAAGCTTTCTTT. It yields the protein CASSLKRQGTQAFF.

The chain couples TRBV7-9 to TRBJ1-1; D perhaps matches TRBD1 (5 bases). Germline values: CDR1 SEHNR, CDR2 FQNEAQ (reference sequence). The CDR3 runs to 14 residues. The V end lost 0 bases, the J end lost 6 bases, and 11 bases lay between the germline ends. In nucleotides, the CDR3 is TGTGCCAGCAGCTTAGCGGCGCCGGGGGCTGAAGCTTTCTTT. This sequence encodes CASSLAAPGAEAFF.

This chain links TRBV28 with TRBJ2-7; 9 positions match TRBD1. This CDR3 is built from 13 residues. Losses at the gene ends were 4 bases for V and 6 bases for J; bases not matched to a gene: 4. Looked up from germline, CDR1 is MDHEN and CDR2 is SYDVKM. CDR3 sequence (DNA): TGTGCCAGCAGTTCGGGACAGGGATCCGAGCAGTACTTC. It yields the protein CASSSGQGSEQYF.

This chain links TRBV20-1 with TRBJ1-1; possibly TRBD1 for D (6 bases). Germline V lookup: CDR1 DFQATT, CDR2 SNEGSKA (reference sequence). The CDR3 spans 11 residues. With 7 bases removed from V and 1 base from J, the gap between germline ends came to 7 bases. The CDR3: CSVGGNTEAFF. The CDR3 nucleotides are TGCAGTGTAGGGGGGAACACTGAAGCTTTCTTT.